This T cell receptor beta chain is drawn from a study of T cells expressing NK-cell markers (dated by TCRdb to 2020 to 2022). In terms of the full investigation: In sorted CD3+CD56+NKG2C+, CD3+CD56+NKG2C- and CD3+CD56-NKG2C+ T-cell subsets from 7 to 9 donors, TCR beta-chain repertoires were profiled. Seven of the eight sequenced donors were HCMV-seropositive and one was HCMV-seronegative. The study sequenced eight donors, all healthy volunteers chosen at random: three men and five women. Sequencing of the libraries produced 2 x 150 bp reads on Illumina HiSeq 2000/2500, MiSeq or NextSeq. Findings and caveats that apply to the study as a whole: For five or six donors, the dominant CD3+CD56+NKG2C+ clonotypes were among the top 10 CD8+ clonotypes and accounted for 1.0-7.0% of CD8+ T cells. Whether the expanded NKG2C-expressing T cell clones were specific for HCMV antigens was left unclear. Those dominant clonotypes were again the most abundant among CD3+CD56-NKG2C+ cells in a handful of donors, at about 28.3-60.1%.

About this clonotype: The antigen it recognizes is unknown.

The sequencer listed for this sample is Illumina HiSeq 2000. The TCR beta cDNA libraries were made using 5'RACE template switching, a step that added both a universal primer site and unique molecular identifiers. Priming for cDNA synthesis came from the TCR beta constant segment, and two successive PCR amplification steps followed. Processing in the source paper ran as follows. MIGEC was used to demultiplex reads and group reads by UMI, and MiTCR was used to assemble and quantify clonotypes. To exclude erroneous sequences, only TCR cDNA sequences supported by at least two reads were retained. Downstream repertoire analysis used the tcR package, and clonotypes were matched across fractions by CDR3 nucleotide sequence plus V segment. VDJmatch was used to annotate antigen specificity against VDJdb, with one amino acid substitution allowed in CDR3. After reprocessing by TCRdb, each CDR3 protein sequence is one entry, and no DNA is given. The V and J calls follow TCRdb's processing rather than the paper's. The data table for this sample lists 90,000 to 130,000 distinct CDR3 sequences. The ten largest clones add up to under 20% of the sample.

A commercial ELISA kit detecting HCMV-specific IgG in serum was used to determine HCMV serostatus. Ficoll density gradient centrifugation was used to isolate peripheral blood mononuclear cells from blood. Specimen: blood T cells: a sorted CD56 or NKG2C T cell subset, CD4+ or CD8+ T cells, or bulk PBMC T cells (not recorded which). The sequence came from a woman between 18 and 70 years old in good health.

The CDR3 region: CASSQERERSTDTQYF. This chain is built from TRBV4-2 and TRBJ2-3; TCRdb's D gene call, TRBD2, goes unchecked for lack of DNA. Taken from cysteine to phenylalanine, the CDR3 has 16 residues. No DNA sequence is on record. Taken from the germline V gene, the CDR1 and CDR2 loops are LGHNA and YNFKEQ.